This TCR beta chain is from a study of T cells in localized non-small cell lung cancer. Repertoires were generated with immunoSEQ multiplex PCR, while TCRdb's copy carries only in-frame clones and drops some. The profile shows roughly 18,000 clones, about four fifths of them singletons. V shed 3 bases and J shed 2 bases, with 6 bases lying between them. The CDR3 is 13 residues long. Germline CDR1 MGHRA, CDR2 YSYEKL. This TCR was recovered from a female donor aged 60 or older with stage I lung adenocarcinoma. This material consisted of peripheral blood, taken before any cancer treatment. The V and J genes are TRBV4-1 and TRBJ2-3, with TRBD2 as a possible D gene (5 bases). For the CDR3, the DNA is TGCGCCAGCAGCCAGGGAGACACAGATACGCAGTATTTT. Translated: CASSQGDTDTQYF.